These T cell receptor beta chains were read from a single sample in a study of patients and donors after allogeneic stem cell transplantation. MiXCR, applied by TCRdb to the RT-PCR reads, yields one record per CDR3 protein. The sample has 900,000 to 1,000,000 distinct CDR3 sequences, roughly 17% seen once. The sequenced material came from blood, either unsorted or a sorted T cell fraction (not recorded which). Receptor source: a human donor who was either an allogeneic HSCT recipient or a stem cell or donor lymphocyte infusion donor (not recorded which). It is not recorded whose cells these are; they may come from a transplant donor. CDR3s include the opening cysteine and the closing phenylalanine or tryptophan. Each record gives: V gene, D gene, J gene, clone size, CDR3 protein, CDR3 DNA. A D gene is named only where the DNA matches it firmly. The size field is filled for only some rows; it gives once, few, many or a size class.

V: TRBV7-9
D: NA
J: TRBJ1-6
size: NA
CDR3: CASSVDREDSPLHF
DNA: TGTGCCAGCAGTGTGGACAGAGAGGATTCACCCCTCCACTTT

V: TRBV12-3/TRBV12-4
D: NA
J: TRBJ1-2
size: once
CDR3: CATRTVWGYTF
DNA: TGTGCCACTAGGACGGTCTGGGGCTACACCTTC

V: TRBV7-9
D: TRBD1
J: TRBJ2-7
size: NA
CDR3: CASSVFDRESSYEQYF
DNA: TGTGCCAGCAGCGTCTTCGACAGGGAGTCTTCCTACGAGCAGTACTTC

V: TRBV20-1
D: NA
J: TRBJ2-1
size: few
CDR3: CSAPDSSSYNEQFF
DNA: TGCAGTGCTCCCGACAGTAGCTCCTACAATGAGCAGTTCTTC

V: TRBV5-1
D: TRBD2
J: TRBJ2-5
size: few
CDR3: CASSSGLAGATVVTQYF
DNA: TGCGCCAGCAGCTCCGGACTAGCGGGGGCCACGGTAGTGACCCAGTACTTC

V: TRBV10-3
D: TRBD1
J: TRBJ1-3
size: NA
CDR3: CAISEPRGSGSLSGNTIYF
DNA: TGTGCCATCAGTGAGCCCAGGGGGAGCGGGTCTCTCTCTGGAAACACCATATATTTT

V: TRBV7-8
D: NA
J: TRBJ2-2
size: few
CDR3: CASSFRGAGGELFF
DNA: TGTGCCAGCAGCTTTAGAGGTGCTGGCGGGGAGCTGTTTTTT

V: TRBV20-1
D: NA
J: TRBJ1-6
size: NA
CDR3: CSARGGIDSPLHF
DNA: TGCAGTGCTAGGGGCGGTATCGATTCACCCCTCCACTTT

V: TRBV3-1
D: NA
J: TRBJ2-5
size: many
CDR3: CASSQEGETQYF
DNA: TGTGCCAGCAGCCAAGAGGGGGAGACCCAGTACTTC

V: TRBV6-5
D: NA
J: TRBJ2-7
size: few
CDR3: CASSYSAAVFYEQYF
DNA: TGTGCCAGCAGTTACTCGGCAGCCGTGTTCTACGAGCAGTACTTC

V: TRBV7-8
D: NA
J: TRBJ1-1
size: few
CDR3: CASSFAVAEAFF
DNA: TGTGCAAGCAGCTTCGCAGTTGCTGAAGCTTTCTTT

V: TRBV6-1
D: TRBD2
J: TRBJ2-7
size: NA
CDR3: CASRGLAAAYEQYF
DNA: TGTGCCAGCAGGGGACTAGCGGCAGCCTACGAGCAGTACTTC

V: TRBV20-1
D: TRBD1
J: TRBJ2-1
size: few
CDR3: CSANDRAFGNEQFF
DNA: TGCAGTGCCAACGACAGGGCTTTCGGGAATGAGCAGTTCTTC

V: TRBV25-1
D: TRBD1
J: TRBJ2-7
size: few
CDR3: CASSGTGGREQYF
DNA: TGTGCCAGCTCCGGGACAGGGGGCCGCGAGCAGTACTTC

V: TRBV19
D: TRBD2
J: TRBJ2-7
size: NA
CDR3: CASSIDPFTSGREDEQYF
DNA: TGTGCCAGTAGTATAGATCCCTTTACTAGCGGGAGGGAGGACGAGCAGTACTTC

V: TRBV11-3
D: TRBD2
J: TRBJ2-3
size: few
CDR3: CASSLDLSGGSTDTQYF
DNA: TGTGCCAGCAGCTTAGATTTGAGCGGGGGGAGCACAGATACGCAGTATTTT

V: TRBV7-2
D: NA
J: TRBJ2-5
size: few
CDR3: CASSLREPPETQYF
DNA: TGTGCCAGCAGCTTAAGGGAGCCTCCGGAGACCCAGTACTTC

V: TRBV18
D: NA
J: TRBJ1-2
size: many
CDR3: CASSSYRDVNYGYTF
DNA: TGTGCCAGCTCATCGTACAGGGACGTGAACTATGGCTACACCTTC

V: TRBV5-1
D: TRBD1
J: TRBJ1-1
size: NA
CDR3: CASSPWTGANTEAFF
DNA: TGCGCCAGCAGCCCATGGACAGGGGCGAACACTGAAGCTTTCTTT

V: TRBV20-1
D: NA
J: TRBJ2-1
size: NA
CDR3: CSALGGGWYYNEQFF
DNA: TGCAGTGCTCTAGGGGGGGGGTGGTACTACAATGAGCAGTTCTTC

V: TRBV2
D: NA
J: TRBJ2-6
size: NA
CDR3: CASKNQPGANVLTF
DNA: TGTGCCAGCAAAAATCAACCTGGGGCCAACGTCCTGACTTTC

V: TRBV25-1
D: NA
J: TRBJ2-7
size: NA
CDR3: CASIGPGLSSYEQYF
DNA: TGTGCCAGCATCGGACCGGGACTGAGCTCCTACGAGCAGTACTTC

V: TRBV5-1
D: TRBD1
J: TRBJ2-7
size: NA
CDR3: CATRQLTGTYYEQYF
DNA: TGCGCCACCAGACAGCTGACAGGGACGTACTACGAGCAGTACTTC